The 8 T cell receptor beta chains presented below share a single source sample, sequenced in a study of cytomegalovirus exposure and HLA in healthy donors. PCR employed 60 Vbeta and 13 Jbeta primers. Clones were sequenced by immunoSEQ multiplex PCR, and TCRdb holds only the in-frame ones, with some missing. Here the sample spans 160,000 or so clones, around 81% being singletons. Source material: PBMCs. The receptors derive from a man aged 40-49 years in good health and CMV-seronegative.

This chain links TRBV29-1 with TRBJ2-7, with a tentative D call TRBD1 (5 bases). The CDR3 contains 13 residues. Germline CDR1 is SQVTM and CDR2 is ANQGSEA. V was pared by 5 bases and J by 0 bases, with 11 bases between. CDR3 DNA sequence: TGCAGCGTTCGGACATCAGTCTCCTACGAGCAGTACTTC. This gives the protein CSVRTSVSYEQYF.

This chain uses TRBV9 with TRBJ1-1; D call uncertain. The germline V and J ends were trimmed by 2 bases and 1 base, with 9 bases remaining between them. Germline values: CDR1 SGDLS, CDR2 YYNGEE. The CDR3 is 14 amino acids. The CDR3 region is CASSVNGRNTEAFF. In DNA form, the CDR3 reads TGTGCCAGCAGCGTTAACGGTCGGAACACTGAAGCTTTCTTT.

This clone has just one count. One end of the junction is discordant with germline, which a read error may explain. This rearrangement joins TRBV7-9 to TRBJ2-5; weak D call: TRBD2 (5 bases). Germline lookup yields CDR1 SEHNR and CDR2 FQNEAQ (reference sequence). The CDR3 consists of 16 residues. The DNA for the CDR3 is TGTTCCAGCAGTTCCCCCCCCCTGGGGAGCCGGGAGACCCAGTACTTC. Protein product: CSSSSPPLGSRETQYF.

The chain carries TRBV14 and TRBJ2-7; 7 bases agree with TRBD1. V lost 0 bases and J lost 1; bases outside the gene matches: 9. The CDR3 totals 17 residues. Germline loops: CDR1 SGHDN, CDR2 FVKESK. Written as DNA, the CDR3 is TGTGCCAGCAGCCAAGACCCTGACAGGGTTGGATCCTACGAGCAGTACTTC. It encodes CASSQDPDRVGSYEQYF.

This clone has a handful of counts. The CDR3 DNA is TGTGCCATTGCGGGATGGTACACTGAAGCTTTCTTT. As protein: CAIAGWYTEAFF. The chain recombines TRBV6-1 with TRBJ1-1, with D unclear. V was trimmed by 10 bases and J by 3 bases, leaving 12 bases between them. The germline V gene has CDR1 MNHNS and CDR2 SASEGT. The CDR3 has 12 residues.

As regards this clone: The junction and the germline gene differ at one end; a read error may be behind it. The chain uses TRBV6-4 and TRBJ2-4, with 10 nucleotides matching TRBD1. Germline loops: CDR1 MRHNA, CDR2 SNTAGT. The CDR3 consists of 16 residues. The CDR3 DNA sequence: TGTGCCAGCATGGTGGGACAGGGGTCCGCCAAAAACAGTCAGTACTTC. It codes for CASMVGQGSAKNSQYF.

The V and J genes are TRBV27 and TRBJ2-5; 12 nucleotides match TRBD2. Germline values: CDR1 MNHEY, CDR2 SMNVEV (reference sequence). The junction had 3 bases not matched to a gene; V was cut back by 6 bases and J by 4 bases. This CDR3 comprises 14 residues. CDR3 DNA: TGTGCCAGCAGGCGACTAGCGGGAGTAGAGACCCAGTACTTC. Translating gives CASRRLAGVETQYF.

The CDR3 nucleotides are TGTGCCAGCAGTGAAGCCTCCAGCGGGAGGGAGACCCAGTACTTC. It is translated as CASSEASSGRETQYF. The chain joins TRBV6-1 to TRBJ2-5; 9 nucleotides match TRBD2. With V trimmed by 0 bases and J by 5 bases, 4 bases remained unmatched. This CDR3 has 15 residues. Germline loops: CDR1 MNHNS, CDR2 SASEGT.